Below are 14 T cell receptor beta chains sequenced from a single sample in a study of cytomegalovirus exposure and HLA in healthy donors (dated by TCRdb to about 2017). Library preparation was by the immunoSEQ multiplex PCR assay. For the multiplex PCR, a mixture combining 60 forward primers for TCR Vbeta segments and 13 reverse primers for TCR Jbeta segments was used. What TCRdb holds here is the immuneACCESS table cut down to in-frame rearrangements. Part of the clones is not present; checked against another copy, under half of the missing clones reflect an unresolved V gene, and the others are unexplained. Within this sample are around 160,000 clones, with 70% of them counted one time only. Clones ranked in the top ten supply 4% to 5% of the sample. The sequenced material came from PBMCs. These TCRs come from a man between 18 and 29 years old in good health and CMV-seropositive.

This sequence joins TRBV7-9 and TRBJ2-3, with a tentative D call TRBD1 (5 bases). Germline V lookup: CDR1 SEHNR, CDR2 FQNEAQ (reference sequence). The CDR3 loop spans 16 amino acids. Deletions cut 4 bases from V and 0 bases from J, with 14 bases between. The DNA of the CDR3 is TGTGCCAGCAGCTCTTGGGGCACGCTAAGCACAGATACGCAGTATTTT. Translating it yields CASSSWGTLSTDTQYF.

This chain uses TRBV5-1 with TRBJ1-2; D gene uncertain. Germline values: CDR1 SGHRS, CDR2 YFSETQ. Deletions cut 4 bases from V and 2 bases from J, with 12 bases between. The CDR3 totals 14 residues. CDR3: CASSPEARNYGYTF. The CDR3 DNA reads TGCGCCAGCAGCCCGGAGGCCAGGAACTATGGCTACACCTTC.

A few counts support this clone. CDR3: CASSLRGAGRSYNEQFF. CDR3 nucleotide sequence: TGTGCCAGCAGCCTCCGCGGGGCGGGCCGCTCCTACAATGAGCAGTTCTTC. This chain uses TRBV14 with TRBJ2-1; a possible D gene is TRBD2 (6 bases). The ends were cut back, 4 bases at V and 0 bases at J, with 16 bases in the middle. Germline CDR1 is SGHDN and CDR2 is FVKESK. The length of the CDR3 is 17 residues.

The chain is built from TRBV9 and TRBJ1-5; 11 bases align to TRBD1. The CDR3 spans 14 residues. Trimming took 4 bases from V and 5 from J; bases not matched to a gene: 2. CDR1 is SGDLS and CDR2 is YYNGEE in the germline V gene. CDR3: CASSLGQGDQPQHF. CDR3 in DNA: TGTGCCAGCAGCTTGGGACAGGGGGATCAGCCCCAGCATTTT.

CDR3 sequence reads: CASSYRGTGFAGELFF. DNA for the CDR3: TGTGCCAGCAGTTATCGGGGGACAGGGTTTGCCGGGGAGCTGTTTTTT. The chain employs TRBV6-5 and TRBJ2-2; TRBD1 agrees at 9 bases. This CDR3 has 16 residues. Germline assignment: CDR1 MNHEY and CDR2 SVGAGI. The trim removed 3 bases at V and 6 bases at J, leaving 8 bases unmatched.

This chain uses TRBV6-5 with TRBJ2-1; 7 nucleotides line up with TRBD2. The germline gives CDR1 MNHEY, CDR2 SVGAGI. The V segment lost 4 bases and the J segment 0 bases; nucleotides outside the gene matches: 6. CDR3 length: 16 amino acids. CDR3 protein: CASSSLGGGSYNEQFF. As DNA, the CDR3 is TGTGCCAGCAGTTCCCTGGGGGGGGGCTCCTACAATGAGCAGTTCTTC.

The chain couples TRBV12-5 to TRBJ1-2, with D possibly matching TRBD1 (6 bases). This CDR3 is built from 15 residues. The germline V gene has CDR1 LGHNT and CDR2 FRNRAP. V was pared by 2 bases and J by 2 bases, with 12 bases between. CDR3 nucleotide sequence: TGTGCTAGTGGTTTGAGTACAGGGCTGAACTATGGCTACACCTTC. Protein: CASGLSTGLNYGYTF.

This sequence joins TRBV7-9 and TRBJ1-2; possibly TRBD1 for D (5 bases). Trimming cost V 0 bases and J 4 bases, with 12 bases left between them. Germline CDR1 SEHNR, CDR2 FQNEAQ (reference sequence). The CDR3 totals 15 residues. The CDR3 loop is CASSLAEGLTYGYTF. As DNA, the CDR3 is TGTGCCAGCAGCTTAGCCGAGGGACTGACCTATGGCTACACCTTC.

The V and J genes are TRBV6-1 and TRBJ1-5; maybe TRBD1 (5 bases). This CDR3 has 13 residues. Trimming took off 7 bases at V and 4 bases at J, with 11 bases between the two ends. Germline values: CDR1 MNHNS, CDR2 SASEGT. This CDR3 is CASTGRENQPQHF. The CDR3 DNA reads as TGTGCCAGCACGGGCAGGGAAAATCAGCCCCAGCATTTT.

The V gene is TRBV7-2, the J gene TRBJ2-5, with 7 bases aligning to TRBD1. Germline-derived CDR1 and CDR2 are SGHTA and FQGNSA. The ends lost 4 bases at V and 2 bases at J; junction bases unmatched: 10. The CDR3 is 16 residues long. Written as DNA, the CDR3 is TGTGCCAGCAGCTCGGGACAGATTAGATCTCAAGAGACCCAGTACTTC. As protein: CASSSGQIRSQETQYF.

This chain links TRBV15 with TRBJ1-5; D unresolved. This CDR3 comprises 14 residues. Germline CDR1 reads LNHNV; CDR2 reads YYDKDF (reference sequence). The V end lost 1 base, the J end lost 3 bases, and 7 bases lay between the germline ends. The CDR3 sequence: CATSRAGNNQPQHF. The CDR3 nucleotides are TGTGCCACCAGCAGAGCGGGGAACAATCAGCCCCAGCATTTT.

J is TRBJ2-1 and V is TRBV7-2; 10 bases are a match to TRBD2. The V gene end was trimmed by 2 bases and the J gene end by 2 bases; junction bases not matched to a gene: 6. The CDR3 spans 17 residues. Germline-derived CDR1 and CDR2 are SGHTA and FQGNSA. CDR3 protein: CASSLSQRGGPYNEQFF. CDR3 nucleotides: TGTGCCAGCAGCTTAAGTCAGCGGGGGGGCCCCTACAATGAGCAGTTCTTC.

This clone was detected only a few times. This rearrangement joins TRBV11-2 to TRBJ1-4; possibly TRBD1 for D (6 bases). The CDR3 has 15 amino acids. The V end lost 0 bases, the J end lost 7 bases, and 12 bases lay between the germline ends. Germline assignment: CDR1 SGHAT and CDR2 FQNNGV. This CDR3 reads CASSLDRGGGEKLFF. The CDR3 bases are TGTGCCAGCAGCTTAGATCGGGGAGGGGGTGAAAAACTGTTTTTT.

The chain carries TRBV13 and TRBJ1-6; tentatively, D is TRBD1 (6 bases). The CDR3 is made up of 16 amino acids. The germline CDR1 and CDR2 sequences are PRHDT and FYEKMQ (reference sequence). Trimming removed 6 bases at V and 0 bases at J, with 12 bases between. The CDR3 region has the DNA TGTGCCAGCAGTTTACAGGGAAGCTCCTATAATTCACCCCTCCACTTT. Protein: CASSLQGSSYNSPLHF.